The 21 T cell receptor beta chains below were found in one sample sequenced in a study of shared clonotypes between healthy human individuals. Measured with immunoSEQ multiplex PCR; TCRdb has only the in-frame clones, and not every one. The table lists fewer than 3 million clones, around 90% of them singletons. Sequences were obtained from naive CD4+ T cells from PBMCs. The subset: CD45RA+ positively selected. Every receptor here comes from a man aged 18-30 years in good health. Some clones in this sample may be carry-over from other donors' samples.

V usage is TRBV13 and J usage is TRBJ2-1; D is ambiguous. The germline CDR1 and CDR2 sequences are PRHDT and FYEKMQ (reference sequence). CDR3 size: 12 residues. V was shortened by 5 bases and J by 7 bases, with 9 bases between the two germline ends. The CDR3 is CASSQARNEQFF. The CDR3 region has the DNA TGTGCCAGCAGCCAAGCGCGGAATGAGCAGTTCTTC.

Turning to this clone: Other DNA sequences of this sample code for an identical CDR3. The CDR3 sequence is CASSLLAGDQETQYF. CDR3 coding DNA: TGTGCCAGCAGCCTGTTAGCGGGAGACCAAGAGACCCAGTACTTC. The rearrangement joins TRBV7-3 to TRBJ2-5; 9 nucleotides align to TRBD2. The CDR3 runs to 15 residues. Germline V gene lookup returns CDR1 SGHTA and CDR2 FQGTGA. J gave up 0 bases and V 5 bases, and 4 bases lay outside the gene matches.

The V gene is TRBV9, the J gene TRBJ2-5; D not resolved. Germline V gives CDR1 SGDLS, CDR2 YYNGEE. The CDR3 is made up of 13 amino acids. Deletions cut 0 bases from V and 4 bases from J, with 7 bases between. The CDR3 region is CASSVALVETQYF. The CDR3 coding sequence is TGTGCCAGCAGCGTAGCTTTGGTAGAGACCCAGTACTTC.

V and J are TRBV2 and TRBJ1-4; the match to TRBD1 covers 9 bases. The CDR3 has 15 amino acids. CDR1 and CDR2 (germline): SNHLY, FYNNEI. The CDR3 DNA reads as TGTGCGGCCGGGACAGGGAGGTTGAGACAGGAAAAACTGTTTTTT. It codes for CAAGTGRLRQEKLFF. Combining the CDR3 with reference TRBV2 and TRBJ1-4 gives the whole variable domain EPEVTQTPSHQVTQMGQEVILRCVPISNHLYFYWYRQILGQKVEFLVSFYNNEISEKSEIFDDQFSVERPDGSNFTLKIRSTKLEDSAMYFCAAGTGRLRQEKLFFGSGTQLSVL.

The chain is built from TRBV7-7 and TRBJ2-5; TRBD1 aligns across 7 bases. Germline V gene sequence: CDR1 SSHAT, CDR2 FNYEAQ (reference sequence). CDR3 size: 13 residues. Unmatched junction bases numbered 6, after V lost 4 bases and J lost 7 bases. The CDR3 spells CASSSGQRGTQYF. CDR3 DNA: TGTGCCAGCAGCTCGGGACAGAGGGGGACCCAGTACTTC.

This clone is a singleton in its sample. V is TRBV11-3 and J is TRBJ2-1, with a possible D match to TRBD2 (5 bases). V lost 5 bases and J 8 bases, leaving 16 bases between the germline ends. Germline V gene data show CDR1 as SGHNT and CDR2 as YENEEA. The CDR3 is 14 amino acids. The CDR3, as DNA: TGTGCCAGCAGCCGCCGGACCGGGGTTGATGAGCAGTTCTTC. Protein product: CASSRRTGVDEQFF.

The gene calls are TRBV7-9 and TRBJ2-5; 8 nucleotides line up with TRBD1. V trimming: 4 bases; J trimming: 4 bases; junction bases outside the gene matches: 8. Germline V lookup: CDR1 SEHNR, CDR2 FQNEAQ (reference sequence). The CDR3 covers 15 residues. Here the CDR3 DNA reads TGTGCCAGCAGCTCCGGACAGGGAAGAGGAGAGACCCAGTACTTC. This codes for CASSSGQGRGETQYF.

The chain uses TRBV28 and TRBJ2-7, with a weak D call TRBD1 (5 bases). The CDR3 sequence is 16 residues long. Deletions cut 5 bases from V and 2 bases from J, with 19 bases between. Germline-derived CDR1 and CDR2 are MDHEN and SYDVKM. As DNA, the CDR3 is TGTGCCAGCAGTACCCGATGGGGCCGACAGCCCTACGAGCAGTACTTC. Amino acid sequence: CASSTRWGRQPYEQYF.

The V gene is TRBV11-2, the J gene TRBJ2-1; perhaps D is TRBD1 or TRBD2 (5 bases each). This CDR3 has 14 residues. The germline V and J ends were trimmed by 5 bases and 4 bases, with 12 bases remaining between them. Germline CDR1 is SGHAT and CDR2 is FQNNGV. The CDR3 region is CASSLRGVYNEQFF. CDR3 nucleotides: TGTGCCAGCAGCCTACGAGGGGTGTACAATGAGCAGTTCTTC.

This clone was recorded once. The chain links TRBV6-4 to TRBJ2-7, with a tentative D call TRBD1 (6 bases). Germline V CDR1 and CDR2: MRHNA, SNTAGT. The length of the CDR3 is 14 residues. V was shortened by 10 bases and J by 0 bases, with 16 bases between the two germline ends. DNA for the CDR3: TGTGCCATCCTCGGGACACTCGACTCCTACGAGCAGTACTTC. It codes for CAILGTLDSYEQYF.

The gene calls are TRBV7-9 and TRBJ2-3; 12 bases line up with TRBD2. V was clipped by 5 bases and J by 0 bases; unmatched bases: 3. This CDR3 comprises 16 residues. Germline values: CDR1 SEHNR, CDR2 FQNEAQ (reference sequence). The CDR3 loop reads CASSASGRASTDTQYF. In nucleotides, the CDR3 is TGTGCCAGCAGCGCTAGCGGGAGGGCGAGCACAGATACGCAGTATTTT.

As concerns this clone: Other DNA sequences in this specimen translate into the identical CDR3. The rearrangement links TRBV28 to TRBJ2-3; no reliable D call. This CDR3 is 11 amino acids long. Germline V gene lookup returns CDR1 MDHEN and CDR2 SYDVKM. Trimming removed 7 bases at V and 3 bases at J, with 5 bases between. The CDR3 DNA sequence: TGTGCCAGCATTGCAACAGATACGCAGTATTTT. Its translation: CASIATDTQYF.

J is TRBJ1-5 and V is TRBV28; no clear D gene. The V end lost 3 bases, the J end lost 7 bases, and 10 bases lay between the germline ends. Germline values: CDR1 MDHEN, CDR2 SYDVKM. The CDR3 is 13 amino acids. CDR3 nucleotide sequence: TGTGCCAGCAGTTTGAGACAACGCCAGCCCCAGCATTTT. It codes for CASSLRQRQPQHF.

The rearrangement joins TRBV6-5 to TRBJ2-4; D unresolved. The germline CDR1 and CDR2 sequences are MNHEY and SVGAGI. Trimming stripped 2 bases from V and 0 bases from J, with 5 bases between. This CDR3 is built from 14 residues. The CDR3 DNA reads TGTGCCAGCAGTTACGGTCTAGCCAAAAACATTCAGTACTTC. It translates to CASSYGLAKNIQYF.

This chain joins TRBV7-2 and TRBJ2-7; a possible D gene is TRBD1 (5 bases). Trimming took 3 bases from V and 1 from J, leaving 7 bases between them. CDR3 length equals 13 residues. CDR1 is SGHTA, CDR2 FQGNSA, per germline. This CDR3 is CASSLPGSYEQYF. The CDR3 bases are TGTGCCAGCAGCTTGCCAGGGTCCTACGAGCAGTACTTC.

The gene calls are TRBV5-1 and TRBJ2-7; a weak D match, TRBD1 (6 bases). Germline V lookup: CDR1 SGHRS, CDR2 YFSETQ. The CDR3 loop spans 15 amino acids. The V end lost 0 bases, the J end lost 4 bases, and 14 bases lay between the germline ends. CDR3 sequence: CASSLVSDRVYEQYF. CDR3 nucleotide sequence: TGCGCCAGCAGCTTGGTGTCGGACAGAGTTTACGAGCAGTACTTC.

The genes are TRBV15 and TRBJ2-7; TRBD2 agrees at 11 bases. V dropped 5 bases and J dropped 4; count of bases not matched to a gene: 10. This CDR3 region has 16 residues. The V gene's germline CDR1 is LNHNV and CDR2 YYDKDF (reference sequence). The CDR3 spells CATSPGLAAGFYEQYF. The CDR3 DNA sequence: TGTGCCACCAGCCCGGGACTAGCGGCCGGTTTTTACGAGCAGTACTTC.

On this clone itself: This same CDR3 is encoded by further DNA sequences in the sample. CDR3 region: CASSLEYEQYF. The CDR3 bases are TGTGCCAGCAGCCTCGAATACGAGCAGTACTTC. The chain couples TRBV5-4 to TRBJ2-7; D is unresolved. The CDR3 totals 11 residues. Looked up from germline, CDR1 is SGHNT and CDR2 is YYREEE (reference sequence). Trimming removed 4 bases at V and 4 bases at J, with 6 bases between.

Worth noting for this clone: Other DNA sequences in the sample encode the same CDR3. As DNA, the CDR3 is TGTGCCAGCAGCTCGGGACTCCTCAATGAGCAGTTCTTC. Its protein product is CASSSGLLNEQFF. The chain links TRBV7-3 to TRBJ2-1; tentative D call: TRBD2 (6 bases). CDR1 and CDR2 from the germline V gene are SGHTA and FQGTGA. The CDR3 has 13 residues. V lost 4 bases to trimming and J lost 6 bases, with 10 bases between them.

The V gene is TRBV7-3, the J gene TRBJ2-5, with D possibly being TRBD1 (6 bases). CDR1 is SGHTA, CDR2 FQGTGA, per germline. V was pared by 1 base and J by 5 bases, with 14 bases between. This CDR3 is 15 amino acids long. The CDR3, as DNA: TGTGCCAGCAGCTTAAGTAGGGACAATCGGGAGACCCAGTACTTC. Translation: CASSLSRDNRETQYF. Using reference TRBV7-3 and TRBJ2-5 for the parts outside the CDR3, the full variable domain is GAGVSQTPSNKVTEKGKYVELRCDPISGHTALYWYRQSLGQGPEFLIYFQGTGAADDSGLPNDRFFAVRPEGSVSTLKIQRTERGDSAVYLCASSLSRDNRETQYFGPGTRLLVL.

J is TRBJ2-7 and V is TRBV28; 7 positions agree with TRBD2. Germline V CDR1 and CDR2: MDHEN, SYDVKM. The J segment lost 1 base and the V segment lost 10 bases, leaving 4 bases of the junction unmatched. The CDR3 length is 12 residues. The CDR3, as DNA: TGTGCCACCCGGGAGGAATCCTACGAGCAGTACTTC. Its translation is CATREESYEQYF.